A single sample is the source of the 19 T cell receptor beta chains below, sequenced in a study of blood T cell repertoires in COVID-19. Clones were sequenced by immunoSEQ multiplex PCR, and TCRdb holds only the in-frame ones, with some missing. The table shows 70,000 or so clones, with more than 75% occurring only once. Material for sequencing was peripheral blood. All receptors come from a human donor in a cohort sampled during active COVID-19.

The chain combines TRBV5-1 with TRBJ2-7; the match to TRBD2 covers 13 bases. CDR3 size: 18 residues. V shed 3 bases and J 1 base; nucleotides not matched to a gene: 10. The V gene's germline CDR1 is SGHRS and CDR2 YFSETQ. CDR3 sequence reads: CASSSGLAGRGGSYEQYF. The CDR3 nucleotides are TGCGCCAGCAGCTCGGGACTAGCGGGGAGAGGGGGGTCCTACGAGCAGTACTTC.

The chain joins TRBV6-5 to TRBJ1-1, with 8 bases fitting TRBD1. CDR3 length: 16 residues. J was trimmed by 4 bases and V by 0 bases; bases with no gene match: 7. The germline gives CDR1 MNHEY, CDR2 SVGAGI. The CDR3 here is CASSYSGQGASTEAFF. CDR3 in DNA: TGTGCCAGCAGTTACTCAGGGCAGGGGGCTTCCACTGAAGCTTTCTTT.

CDR3 sequence reads: CATARGVSNQPQHF. The CDR3 coding sequence is TGTGCGACCGCCCGGGGGGTAAGCAATCAGCCCCAGCATTTT. J is TRBJ1-5 and V is TRBV6-6; D may be TRBD1 (5 bases). CDR1 is MNHNY and CDR2 is SVGAGI in the germline V gene (reference sequence). This CDR3 is 14 amino acids long.

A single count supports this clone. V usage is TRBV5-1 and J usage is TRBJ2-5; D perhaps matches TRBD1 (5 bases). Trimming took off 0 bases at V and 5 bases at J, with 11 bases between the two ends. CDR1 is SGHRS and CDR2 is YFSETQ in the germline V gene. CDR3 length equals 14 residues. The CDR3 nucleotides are TGCGCCAGCAGCTTGGCAGGGCAGGGTGAGACCCAGTACTTC. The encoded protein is CASSLAGQGETQYF. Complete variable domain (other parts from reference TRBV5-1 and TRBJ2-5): KAGVTQTPRYLIKTRGQQVTLSCSPISGHRSVSWYQQTPGQGLQFLFEYFSETQRNKGNFPGRFSGRQFSNSRSEMNVSTLELGDSALYLCASSLAGQGETQYFGPGTRLLVL.

This CDR3 reads CASSLDGTEEETQYF. As DNA, the CDR3 is TGTGCCAGCAGCTTAGATGGGACAGAGGAAGAGACCCAGTACTTC. This rearrangement joins TRBV11-3 to TRBJ2-5, with 7 bases matching TRBD1. The germline V gene encodes CDR1 SGHNT and CDR2 YENEEA. The CDR3 spans 15 residues. Losses at the gene ends were 0 bases for V and 3 bases for J; bases not matched to a gene: 4.

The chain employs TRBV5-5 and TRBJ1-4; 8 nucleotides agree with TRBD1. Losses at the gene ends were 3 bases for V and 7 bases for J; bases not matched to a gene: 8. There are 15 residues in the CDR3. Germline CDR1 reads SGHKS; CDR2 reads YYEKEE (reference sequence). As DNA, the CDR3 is TGTGCCAGCAGCTCGTACTCAGGGGGCAGTGAAAAACTGTTTTTT. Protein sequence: CASSSYSGGSEKLFF. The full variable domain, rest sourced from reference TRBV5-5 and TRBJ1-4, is DAGVTQSPTHLIKTRGQQVTLRCSPISGHKSVSWYQQVLGQGPQFIFQYYEKEERGRGNFPDRFSARQFPNYSSELNVNALLLGDSALYLCASSSYSGGSEKLFFGSGTQLSVL.

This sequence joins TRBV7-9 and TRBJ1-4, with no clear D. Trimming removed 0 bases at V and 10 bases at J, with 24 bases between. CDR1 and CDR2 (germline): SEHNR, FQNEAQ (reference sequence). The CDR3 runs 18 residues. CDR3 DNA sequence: TGTGCCAGCAGCTTAGCCGGTGGAGACGGTAGAGACTACGGAAAACTGTTTTTT. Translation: CASSLAGGDGRDYGKLFF.

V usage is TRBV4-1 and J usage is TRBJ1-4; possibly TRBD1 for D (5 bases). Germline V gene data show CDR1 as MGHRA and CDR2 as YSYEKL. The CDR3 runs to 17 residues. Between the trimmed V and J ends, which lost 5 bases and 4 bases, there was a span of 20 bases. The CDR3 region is CASSVQVRWGGNEKLFF. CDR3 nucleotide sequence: TGCGCCAGCAGCGTACAGGTTCGATGGGGAGGTAATGAAAAACTGTTTTTT.

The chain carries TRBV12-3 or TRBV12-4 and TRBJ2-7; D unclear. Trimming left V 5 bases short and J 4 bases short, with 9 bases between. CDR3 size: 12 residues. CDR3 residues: CASSPVRYEQYF. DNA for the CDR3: TGTGCCAGCAGTCCGGTTCGGTACGAGCAGTACTTC.

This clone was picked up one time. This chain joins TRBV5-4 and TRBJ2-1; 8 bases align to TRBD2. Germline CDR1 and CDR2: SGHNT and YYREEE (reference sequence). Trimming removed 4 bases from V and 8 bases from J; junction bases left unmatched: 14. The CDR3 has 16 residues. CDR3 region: CASSPRSGSGMDEQFF. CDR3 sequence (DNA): TGTGCCAGCAGCCCACGGAGCGGGAGTGGTATGGATGAGCAGTTCTTC.

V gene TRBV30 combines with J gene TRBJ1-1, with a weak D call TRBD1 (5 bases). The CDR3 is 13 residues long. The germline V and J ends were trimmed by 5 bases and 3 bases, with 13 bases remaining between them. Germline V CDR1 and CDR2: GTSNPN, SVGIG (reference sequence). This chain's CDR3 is CAWSKGLDTEAFF. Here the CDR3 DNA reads TGTGCCTGGTCAAAGGGGCTGGACACTGAAGCTTTCTTT. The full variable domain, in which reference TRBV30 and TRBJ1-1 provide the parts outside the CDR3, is SQTIHQWPATLVQPVGSPLSLECTVEGTSNPNLYWYRQAAGRGLQLLFYSVGIGQISSEVPQNLSASRPQDRQFILSSKKLLLSDSGFYLCAWSKGLDTEAFFGQGTRLTVV.

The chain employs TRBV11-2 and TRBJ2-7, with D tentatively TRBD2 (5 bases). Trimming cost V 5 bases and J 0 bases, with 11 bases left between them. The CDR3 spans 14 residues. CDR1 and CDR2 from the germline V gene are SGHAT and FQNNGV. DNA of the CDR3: TGTGCCAGCAGCCCCCGGACTGTCTCCTACGAGCAGTACGTC. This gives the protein CASSPRTVSYEQYV.

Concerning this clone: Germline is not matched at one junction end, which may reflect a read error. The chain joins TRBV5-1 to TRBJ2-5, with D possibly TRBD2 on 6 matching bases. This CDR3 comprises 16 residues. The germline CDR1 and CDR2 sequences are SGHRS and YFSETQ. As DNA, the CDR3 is TGCGCCAGCAGCCCCTGGGGGGTCCCGAACCAGGAGACCCAGTACTTC. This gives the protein CASSPWGVPNQETQYF.

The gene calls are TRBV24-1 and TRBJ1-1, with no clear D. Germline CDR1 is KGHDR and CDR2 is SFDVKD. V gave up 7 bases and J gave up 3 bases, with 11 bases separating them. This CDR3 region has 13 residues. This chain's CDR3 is CATRAGGYTEAFF. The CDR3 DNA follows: TGTGCCACCAGGGCAGGAGGGTACACTGAAGCTTTCTTT.

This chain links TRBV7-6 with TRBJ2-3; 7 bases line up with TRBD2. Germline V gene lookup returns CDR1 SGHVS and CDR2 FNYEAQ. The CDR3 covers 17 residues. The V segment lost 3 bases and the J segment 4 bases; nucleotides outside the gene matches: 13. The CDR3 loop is CASSLAAGVDASDTQYF. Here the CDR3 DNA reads TGTGCCAGCAGCTTGGCTGCGGGGGTAGATGCTTCAGATACGCAGTATTTT.

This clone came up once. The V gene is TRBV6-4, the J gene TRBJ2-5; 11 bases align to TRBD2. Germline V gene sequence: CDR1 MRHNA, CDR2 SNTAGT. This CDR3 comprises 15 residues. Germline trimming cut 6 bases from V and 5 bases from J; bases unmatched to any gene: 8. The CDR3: CASRLTSGNRETQYF. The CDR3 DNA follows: TGTGCCAGCAGATTGACTAGCGGGAACCGGGAGACCCAGTACTTC.

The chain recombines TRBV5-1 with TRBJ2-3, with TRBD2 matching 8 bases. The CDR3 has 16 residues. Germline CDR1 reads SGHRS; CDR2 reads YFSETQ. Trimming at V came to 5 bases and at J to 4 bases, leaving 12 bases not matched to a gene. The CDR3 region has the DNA TGCGCCAGCAGTAGTCGCGGGAGGAGCGTACCAGATACGCAGTATTTT. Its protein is CASSSRGRSVPDTQYF.

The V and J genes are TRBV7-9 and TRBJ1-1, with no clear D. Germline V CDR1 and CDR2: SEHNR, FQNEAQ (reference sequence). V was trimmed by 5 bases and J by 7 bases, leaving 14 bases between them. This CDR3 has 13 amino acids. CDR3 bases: TGTGCCAGCAGCCTCAGGACGGGGAATGAAGCTTTCTTT. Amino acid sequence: CASSLRTGNEAFF.

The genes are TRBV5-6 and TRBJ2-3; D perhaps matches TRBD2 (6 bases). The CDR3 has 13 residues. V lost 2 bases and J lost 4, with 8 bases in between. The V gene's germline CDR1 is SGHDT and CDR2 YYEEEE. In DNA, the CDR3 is TGTGCCAGCAGCTTCGGGGGTGCAGATACGCAGTATTTT. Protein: CASSFGGADTQYF. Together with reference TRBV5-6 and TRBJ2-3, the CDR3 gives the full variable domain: DAGVTQSPTHLIKTRGQQVTLRCSPKSGHDTVSWYQQALGQGPQFIFQYYEEEERQRGNFPDRFSGHQFPNYSSELNVNALLLGDSALYLCASSFGGADTQYFGPGTRLTVL.